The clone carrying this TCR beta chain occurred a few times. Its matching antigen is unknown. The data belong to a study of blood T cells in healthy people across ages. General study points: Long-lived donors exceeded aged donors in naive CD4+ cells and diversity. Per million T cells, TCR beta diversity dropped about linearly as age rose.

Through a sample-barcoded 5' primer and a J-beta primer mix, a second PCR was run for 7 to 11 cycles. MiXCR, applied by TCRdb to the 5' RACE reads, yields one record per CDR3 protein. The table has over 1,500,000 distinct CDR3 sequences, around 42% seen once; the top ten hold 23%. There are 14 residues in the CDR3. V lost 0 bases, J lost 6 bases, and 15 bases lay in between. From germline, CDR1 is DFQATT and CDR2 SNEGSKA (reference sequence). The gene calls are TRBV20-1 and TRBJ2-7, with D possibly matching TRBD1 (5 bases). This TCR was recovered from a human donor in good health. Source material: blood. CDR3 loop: CSAREVSGLVEQYF. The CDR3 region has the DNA TGCAGTGCTAGAGAGGTCTCAGGGCTAGTCGAGCAGTACTTC.